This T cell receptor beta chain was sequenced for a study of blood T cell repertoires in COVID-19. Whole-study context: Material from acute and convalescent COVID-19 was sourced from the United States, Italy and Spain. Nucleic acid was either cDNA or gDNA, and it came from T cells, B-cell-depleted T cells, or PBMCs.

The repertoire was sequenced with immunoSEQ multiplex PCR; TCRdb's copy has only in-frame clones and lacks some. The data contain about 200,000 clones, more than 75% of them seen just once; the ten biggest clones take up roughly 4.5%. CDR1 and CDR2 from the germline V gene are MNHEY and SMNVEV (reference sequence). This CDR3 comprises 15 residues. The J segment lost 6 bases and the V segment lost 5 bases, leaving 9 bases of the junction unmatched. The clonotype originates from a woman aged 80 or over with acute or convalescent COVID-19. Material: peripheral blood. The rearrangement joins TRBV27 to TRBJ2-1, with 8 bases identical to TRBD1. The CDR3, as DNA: TGTGCCAGCAGTGCCACAGGGGGACAGTCCAATGAGCAGTTCTTC. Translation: CASSATGGQSNEQFF.